These 28 T cell receptor beta chains originate from one sample sequenced in a study of cytomegalovirus exposure and HLA in healthy donors. PCR involved 60 Vbeta and 13 Jbeta primers. TCRdb's table, derived via immunoSEQ multiplex PCR, lists solely in-frame clones and lacks some. The sample records about 160,000 clones, around 82% being singletons. Material for sequencing was PBMCs. The source is a male donor in good health and CMV-seronegative.

The chain carries TRBV2 and TRBJ1-1; 7 nucleotides line up with TRBD1. With 5 bases clipped from V and 3 bases from J, the junction kept 6 bases outside the gene matches. Germline V CDR1 and CDR2: SNHLY, FYNNEI. CDR3 size: 14 residues. The CDR3: CASSIQGLDTEAFF. Written as DNA, the CDR3 is TGTGCCAGCAGTATACAGGGGCTAGACACTGAAGCTTTCTTT.

This clone was detected only a few times. V is TRBV5-4 and J is TRBJ2-1, with D possibly matching TRBD1 (5 bases). V lost 2 bases and J lost 9, with 12 bases in between. The CDR3 runs 13 residues. Germline CDR1 SGHNT, CDR2 YYREEE (reference sequence). CDR3 protein: CASSFSRQGEQFF. The CDR3, as DNA: TGTGCCAGCAGCTTTTCTAGGCAGGGTGAGCAGTTCTTC.

The V and J genes are TRBV5-4 and TRBJ1-2; the D gene is possibly TRBD1 (5 bases). Per the germline V gene, CDR1 is SGHNT and CDR2 is YYREEE (reference sequence). V dropped 1 base and J dropped 4 bases, with 11 bases sitting between them. This CDR3 has 14 amino acids. For the CDR3, the DNA is TGTGCCAGCAGCTTGTCGCAGGGACTCTATGGCTACACCTTC. It encodes CASSLSQGLYGYTF.

CDR3 protein: CASSPPGTASGNTIYF. CDR3 nucleotides: TGTGCCAGCTCACCACCCGGGACAGCCTCTGGAAACACCATATATTTT. This chain uses TRBV18 with TRBJ1-3, with 7 nucleotides matching TRBD1. The germline CDR1 and CDR2 sequences are KGHSH and LQKENI. This CDR3 region has 16 residues. V lost 0 bases and J lost 0; bases outside the gene matches: 2.

In the case of this clone: The DNA is omitted, as the CDR3 cannot be located on it reliably, and the CDR3 follows TCRdb's listing. The rearrangement uses TRBV5-6 and TRBJ1-5; TRBD1, the table's D call, lacks a check against the DNA. Ends included, the CDR3 has 13 residues. Per the germline V gene, CDR1 is SGHDT and CDR2 is YYEEEE. The CDR3 loop is CASSFGQGQPQHF.

The chain links TRBV6-6 to TRBJ2-3; TRBD2 is a possible D gene (7 bases). Germline loops: CDR1 MNHNY, CDR2 SVGAGI (reference sequence). Trimming pared 8 bases from V and 6 bases from J, leaving 12 bases between. The CDR3 spans 12 residues. In nucleotides, the CDR3 is TGTGCCAGCCGGAGGGGGGGGGATACGCAGTATTTT. Translated: CASRRGGDTQYF.

The V and J genes are TRBV18 and TRBJ2-7; possible D gene TRBD1, 6 bases. V was pared by 1 base and J by 7 bases, with 17 bases between. This CDR3 has 15 amino acids. Per germline, CDR1 KGHSH and CDR2 LQKENI. CDR3 nucleotides: TGTGCCAGCTCACCACAATACAGGGACCTTAGGGAGCAGTACTTC. As protein: CASSPQYRDLREQYF.

This clone was counted between two and nine times. The chain is built from TRBV9 and TRBJ2-5; D is perhaps TRBD2 (7 bases). CDR1 and CDR2 from the germline V gene are SGDLS and YYNGEE. The CDR3 runs 16 residues. Deletions cut 4 bases from V and 5 bases from J, with 21 bases between. The CDR3 protein is CASSLRGGGLLETQYF. In DNA, the CDR3 is TGTGCCAGCAGCTTGAGAGGGGGGGGCCTCCTTGAGACCCAGTACTTC.

The V call is TRBV30, the J call TRBJ1-5; tentatively, D is TRBD1 (5 bases). The germline CDR1 and CDR2 sequences are GTSNPN and SVGIG (reference sequence). Trimming pared 4 bases from V and 4 bases from J, leaving 14 bases between. The length of the CDR3 is 14 residues. The CDR3 coding sequence is TGTGCCTGGACCCCTTTCTCAGGGAATCAGCCCCAGCATTTT. Translating gives CAWTPFSGNQPQHF.

The gene calls are TRBV19 and TRBJ2-3; 10 positions match TRBD1. Trimming took 5 bases from V and 6 from J; bases not matched to a gene: 14. The germline V gene encodes CDR1 LNHDA and CDR2 SQIVND (reference sequence). The length of the CDR3 is 17 residues. The CDR3 here is CASSQPLPGTGVDTQYF. The CDR3 region has the DNA TGTGCCAGTAGTCAACCCCTGCCCGGGACAGGGGTCGATACGCAGTATTTT.

The chain recombines TRBV19 with TRBJ2-7, with no clear D. The CDR3 is 14 amino acids. From germline, CDR1 is LNHDA and CDR2 SQIVND (reference sequence). Between the trimmed V and J ends, which lost 5 bases and 0 bases, there was a span of 11 bases. CDR3 in DNA: TGTGCCAGTAGTCTAGGTTCCGGCTCCTACGAGCAGTACTTC. It specifies CASSLGSGSYEQYF.

The chain carries TRBV28 and TRBJ2-4, with 11 nucleotides matching TRBD2. Germline values: CDR1 MDHEN, CDR2 SYDVKM. This CDR3 contains 19 residues. The junction had 11 bases not matched to a gene; V was cut back by 1 base and J by 3 bases. CDR3 nucleotide sequence: TGTGCCAGCAGTTTATCGGGTATACTAGCGGGAGTGGGCAAAAACATTCAGTACTTC. Its protein is CASSLSGILAGVGKNIQYF.

The genes are TRBV19 and TRBJ2-7; D possibly corresponds to TRBD1 (7 bases). CDR3 length equals 15 residues. The V gene lost 3 bases and the J gene lost 6 bases, with 18 bases spanning the gap. Germline loops: CDR1 LNHDA, CDR2 SQIVND (reference sequence). The CDR3 loop is CASSIRSSGGFEQYF. CDR3 in DNA: TGTGCCAGTAGTATCCGGTCCTCAGGGGGGTTCGAGCAGTACTTC.

The chain has TRBV14 and TRBJ1-1, with D possibly TRBD1 on 5 matching bases. V was trimmed by 4 bases and J by 0 bases, leaving 12 bases between them. The length of the CDR3 is 15 residues. Germline lookup yields CDR1 SGHDN and CDR2 FVKESK. CDR3 in amino acids: CASSLRTGLNTEAFF. The CDR3 DNA follows: TGTGCCAGCAGCCTGAGAACAGGACTGAACACTGAAGCTTTCTTT. The complete variable domain, with remaining parts taken from reference TRBV14 and TRBJ1-1, reads EAGVTQFPSHSVIEKGQTVTLRCDPISGHDNLYWYRRVMGKEIKFLLHFVKESKQDESGMPNNRFLAERTGGTYSTLKVQPAELEDSGVYFCASSLRTGLNTEAFFGQGTRLTVV.

The chain uses TRBV27 and TRBJ1-3; TRBD1 agrees at 9 bases. CDR3 length: 15 amino acids. The trim removed 2 bases at V and 4 bases at J, leaving 3 bases unmatched. The germline gives CDR1 MNHEY, CDR2 SMNVEV (reference sequence). The CDR3, as DNA: TGTGCCAGCAGTTTAACAGGGGGCTTAGGAAACACCATATATTTT. Its translation is CASSLTGGLGNTIYF.

V gene TRBV28 combines with J gene TRBJ1-2, with D possibly being TRBD1 (6 bases). Germline loops: CDR1 MDHEN, CDR2 SYDVKM. The V end was cut by 8 bases, the J end by 8 bases, with 15 bases between. The CDR3 loop spans 12 amino acids. The CDR3 here is CASGPGHTGYTF. The CDR3 DNA follows: TGTGCCAGCGGTCCGGGACACACGGGCTACACCTTC.

This chain uses TRBV25-1 with TRBJ2-1; 8 bases map to TRBD2. V was pared by 4 bases and J by 6 bases, with 8 bases of the junction left unmatched. The CDR3 covers 15 residues. Germline lookup yields CDR1 MGHDK and CDR2 SYGVNS. Here the CDR3 DNA reads TGTGCCAGCAGTGCATCACCGGGGGGGGTCAATGAGCAGTTCTTC. Translated, it gives CASSASPGGVNEQFF.

The chain has TRBV11-2 and TRBJ1-6; D unclear. The CDR3 is made up of 15 amino acids. The V and J ends lost 5 bases and 9 bases respectively, with 17 bases between them. Germline V gene data show CDR1 as SGHAT and CDR2 as FQNNGV. The CDR3 reads CASSPNEGGSSPLHF. Written as DNA, the CDR3 is TGTGCCAGCAGCCCCAATGAGGGTGGTAGTTCACCCCTCCACTTT.

V and J are TRBV28 and TRBJ2-1, with 7 bases fitting TRBD2. Germline loops: CDR1 MDHEN, CDR2 SYDVKM. The CDR3 is 14 residues long. Trimming at V came to 7 bases and at J to 4 bases, leaving 7 bases not matched to a gene. CDR3 coding DNA: TGTGCCAGCACTGCGGGAGTTCTTTACAATGAGCAGTTCTTC. It is translated as CASTAGVLYNEQFF. The entire variable domain, with the rest obtained from reference TRBV28 and TRBJ2-1, is as follows: DVKVTQSSRYLVKRTGEKVFLECVQDMDHENMFWYRQDPGLGLRLIYFSYDVKMKEKGDIPEGYSVSREKKERFSLILESASTNQTSMYLCASTAGVLYNEQFFGPGTRLTVL.

This chain uses TRBV30 with TRBJ2-7; 9 bases agree with TRBD1. Germline CDR1 is GTSNPN and CDR2 is SVGIG (reference sequence). V was pared by 2 bases and J by 5 bases, with 7 bases of the junction left unmatched. The CDR3 is 14 amino acids. CDR3 coding DNA: TGTGCCTGGAGTAGGGGACAGGGTGTCAACGAGCAGTACTTC. It translates to CAWSRGQGVNEQYF.

This chain joins TRBV6-1 and TRBJ1-1, with D possibly TRBD1 on 6 matching bases. CDR3 size: 14 residues. V was clipped by 4 bases and J by 1 base, with 10 bases between them. CDR1 and CDR2 (germline): MNHNS, SASEGT. The CDR3 nucleotides read TGTGCCAGCAGTGGCGCGACAGGGAACACTGAAGCTTTCTTT. Protein product: CASSGATGNTEAFF.

In nucleotides, the CDR3 is TGTGCCAGCTCACGAAGCCAGGACAGACTCTATGGCTACACCTTC. Its translation: CASSRSQDRLYGYTF. The chain is built from TRBV18 and TRBJ1-2, with a possible D match to TRBD1 (6 bases). The germline V gene has CDR1 KGHSH and CDR2 LQKENI. This CDR3 has 15 amino acids. Trimming removed 4 bases from V and 4 bases from J, with 16 bases in between.

The genes are TRBV30 and TRBJ1-1; tentative D call: TRBD1 (6 bases). V lost 4 bases and J 0 bases, leaving 9 bases between the germline ends. CDR1 GTSNPN and CDR2 SVGIG come from the germline V gene (reference sequence). This CDR3 comprises 13 residues. The chain's CDR3 is CAWMGHMNTEAFF. CDR3 bases: TGTGCCTGGATGGGACATATGAACACTGAAGCTTTCTTT.

The chain uses TRBV6-4 and TRBJ2-1, with D unresolved. Germline lookup yields CDR1 MRHNA and CDR2 SNTAGT. Trimming shortened V by 9 bases and J by 4 bases, and 10 bases separated the two germline ends. The CDR3 extends over 12 amino acids. The CDR3 DNA reads TGTGCCAGGGTAACAGAGTACAATGAGCAGTTCTTC. Residues: CARVTEYNEQFF.

V and J are TRBV5-1 and TRBJ2-2; 11 nucleotides line up with TRBD2. The CDR3 spans 15 residues. In germline, CDR1 is SGHRS, CDR2 YFSETQ. V lost 2 bases, J lost 6 bases, and 3 bases stayed unmatched. The chain's CDR3 is CASSFSGRGAGELFF. Written as DNA, the CDR3 is TGCGCCAGCAGCTTTAGCGGGAGGGGTGCCGGGGAGCTGTTTTTT.

V usage is TRBV27 and J usage is TRBJ2-3, with 16 bases matching TRBD2. This CDR3 region has 17 residues. CDR1 and CDR2 (germline): MNHEY, SMNVEV (reference sequence). The V gene end was trimmed by 5 bases and the J gene end by 1 base; junction bases not matched to a gene: 3. CDR3 in amino acids: CASSPGTSGRGTDTQYF. CDR3 bases: TGTGCCAGCAGTCCCGGGACTAGCGGGAGGGGCACAGATACGCAGTATTTT.

J is TRBJ2-2 and V is TRBV28; 7 bases map to TRBD1. With V trimmed by 4 bases and J by 6 bases, 11 bases remained unmatched. The germline gives CDR1 MDHEN, CDR2 SYDVKM. The CDR3 runs to 16 residues. CDR3 loop: CASSSTNDRVAGELFF. The CDR3 DNA follows: TGTGCCAGCAGTTCTACCAACGACAGGGTCGCCGGGGAGCTGTTTTTT.

This rearrangement joins TRBV15 to TRBJ2-5; 8 bases match TRBD1. J gave up 3 bases and V 3 bases, and 0 bases lay outside the gene matches. This CDR3 is built from 13 residues. The germline V gene encodes CDR1 LNHNV and CDR2 YYDKDF (reference sequence). CDR3 sequence reads: CATSRGQEETQYF. CDR3 coding DNA: TGTGCCACCAGCAGGGGACAGGAAGAGACCCAGTACTTC.